A single sample gave rise to the 23 T cell receptor beta chains below, sequenced in a study of vaccination and CD4 T cells after COVID-19. Oncomine TCR Beta short-read sequencing was applied to DNA from cultured CD4+ T cells. TCRdb called the PCR reads again in MiXCR, with one record for every CDR3 protein. The data contain approximately 25,000 distinct CDR3 sequences, roughly 31% of them seen just once; the ten biggest clones take up less than 9%. These receptors are not linked to any known antigen. The time point was: late sampling 161 to 241 days after vaccination in a few convalescent patients. Treatment defined: roughly 10-day PBMC culture with coronavirus spike peptide pools or control peptides (ViraFEST assay). Sequences were derived from CD4+ T cells from blood, cultured in vitro, sampled about 7 months after SARS-CoV-2 vaccination. The receptors derive from a human donor who had recovered from COVID-19.

This clonotype was observed a few times. The chain carries TRBV6-2 or TRBV6-3 and TRBJ2-7; D remains unclear. Germline values: CDR1 MNHEY, CDR2 SVGEGT. The V end was cut by 6 bases, the J end by 4 bases, with 19 bases between. The CDR3 contains 15 residues. CDR3 protein: CASRPYSDRTYEQYF. CDR3 in DNA: TGTGCCAGCAGACCGTACAGTGATCGGACGTACGAGCAGTACTTC.

V and J are TRBV19 and TRBJ2-3, with no clear D. CDR3 length equals 13 residues. Germline V gene sequence: CDR1 LNHDA, CDR2 SQIVND (reference sequence). Trimming stripped 4 bases from V and 1 base from J, with 6 bases between. Here the CDR3 DNA reads TGTGCCAGTAGTAGGGTAGGCACAGATACGCAGTATTTT. It is translated as CASSRVGTDTQYF.

The chain joins TRBV5-8 to TRBJ2-7; TRBD2 matches 13 bases. Trimming cost V 8 bases and J 6 bases; bases outside gene matches: 5. The CDR3 covers 13 residues. The germline gives CDR1 SGHTS, CDR2 YDEGEE. The CDR3 coding sequence is TGTGCCAGTCCAGGACTAGCGGGAGTCGAGCAGTACTTC. Translated: CASPGLAGVEQYF.

This clonotype was recorded a few times. V gene TRBV6-2 or TRBV6-3 combines with J gene TRBJ1-2, with TRBD1 as a possible D gene (5 bases). V lost 8 bases to trimming and J lost 8 bases, with 21 bases between them. Per germline, CDR1 MNHEY and CDR2 SVGEGT. This CDR3 comprises 14 residues. The CDR3 bases are TGTGCCAGCCTTAGAGCCGGGACCCAGAGGGGCTACACCTTC. Its translation: CASLRAGTQRGYTF.

The chain is built from TRBV10-3 and TRBJ1-5; the D gene is possibly TRBD1 (5 bases). Germline loops: CDR1 ENHRY, CDR2 SYGVKD. There are 13 residues in the CDR3. V was clipped by 6 bases and J by 7 bases, with 13 bases between them. CDR3 protein: CAISREVHQPQHF. The CDR3 bases are TGTGCCATCAGCAGGGAGGTGCACCAGCCCCAGCATTTT.

The rearrangement joins TRBV4-2 to TRBJ1-5; no clear D. V was trimmed by 1 base and J by 0 bases, leaving 7 bases between them. CDR3 length: 15 amino acids. CDR1 is LGHNA, CDR2 YNFKEQ, per germline. The CDR3 sequence is CASSQGTLSNQPQHF. The CDR3 DNA is TGTGCCAGCAGCCAAGGAACACTTAGCAATCAGCCCCAGCATTTT.

This clonotype was recorded a few times. The chain combines TRBV20-1 with TRBJ2-3; D gene uncertain. CDR1 DFQATT and CDR2 SNEGSKA come from the germline V gene (reference sequence). There are 15 residues in the CDR3. V lost 3 bases and J 1 base, leaving 14 bases between the germline ends. The CDR3 DNA reads TGCAGTGCTAGCGGCCGCAAGCCCCGCACAGATACGCAGTATTTT. Protein: CSASGRKPRTDTQYF.

The genes are TRBV7-2 and TRBJ2-4, with D unclear. Per the germline V gene, CDR1 is SGHTA and CDR2 is FQGNSA. Trimming stripped 1 base from V and 6 bases from J, with 16 bases between. The CDR3 covers 16 residues. In nucleotides, the CDR3 is TGTGCCAGCAGCTTAGGACCGGGCTGGGGTAGAAACATTCAGTACTTC. It encodes CASSLGPGWGRNIQYF.

This chain uses TRBV20-1 with TRBJ1-2; no clear D. CDR3 length equals 12 residues. Germline V gene data show CDR1 as DFQATT and CDR2 as SNEGSKA (reference sequence). V was trimmed by 6 bases and J by 3 bases, leaving 11 bases between them. The CDR3 sequence: CSAAAGDYGYTF. CDR3 nucleotide sequence: TGCAGTGCCGCTGCCGGGGACTATGGCTACACCTTC.

This clonotype has only a few counts. J is TRBJ2-3 and V is TRBV11-1, with TRBD1 matching 8 bases. CDR3 length: 15 residues. Trimming removed 4 bases from V and 5 bases from J; junction bases left unmatched: 8. Germline V CDR1 and CDR2: SGHAT, FQDESV (reference sequence). CDR3 protein: CASSSSQGAVDTQYF. CDR3 DNA: TGTGCCAGCAGCTCCTCTCAGGGGGCGGTAGATACGCAGTATTTT.

J is TRBJ2-1 and V is TRBV20-1, with TRBD2 matching 9 bases. In germline, CDR1 is DFQATT, CDR2 SNEGSKA (reference sequence). V lost 1 base to trimming and J lost 7 bases; unmatched junction nucleotides: 5. The CDR3 is 14 amino acids. The DNA of the CDR3 is TGCAGTGCTAGAGTAGCCGCGGGGGGGAATGAGCAGTTCTTC. It specifies CSARVAAGGNEQFF.

This clonotype has a handful of counts. The V gene is TRBV7-2, the J gene TRBJ2-7, with 10 bases aligning to TRBD2. Per germline, CDR1 SGHTA and CDR2 FQGNSA. Trimming removed 2 bases from V and 2 bases from J; junction bases left unmatched: 6. The CDR3 consists of 16 residues. CDR3: CASSLSTSGTAYEQYF. The CDR3 DNA sequence: TGTGCCAGCAGCTTATCTACTAGCGGGACGGCCTACGAGCAGTACTTC.

This clonotype has only a few counts. The chain uses TRBV4-2 and TRBJ1-2, with a possible D match to TRBD1 (6 bases). CDR1 and CDR2 (germline): LGHNA, YNFKEQ. This CDR3 is 16 amino acids long. The V end was cut by 1 base, the J end by 2 bases, with 14 bases between. Written as DNA, the CDR3 is TGTGCCAGCAGCCAAGCCCCCGGGGGGGGCAACTATGGCTACACCTTC. It specifies CASSQAPGGGNYGYTF.

This clonotype appeared a few times. The chain couples TRBV28 to TRBJ2-1, with D unresolved. Trimming took off 5 bases at V and 8 bases at J, with 10 bases between the two ends. This CDR3 is built from 12 residues. Per germline, CDR1 MDHEN and CDR2 SYDVKM. CDR3: CASSLRGDEQFF. The CDR3 region has the DNA TGTGCCAGCAGTCTAAGAGGCGATGAGCAGTTCTTC.

The chain links TRBV5-4 to TRBJ2-3; possibly TRBD1 for D (5 bases). CDR3 length equals 16 residues. Germline assignment: CDR1 SGHNT and CDR2 YYREEE (reference sequence). Deletions cut 4 bases from V and 0 bases from J, with 15 bases between. As DNA, the CDR3 is TGTGCCAGCAGCATAGCAGGGCGTGCTAGCACAGATACGCAGTATTTT. This sequence encodes CASSIAGRASTDTQYF. The full variable domain, in which reference TRBV5-4 and TRBJ2-3 provide the parts outside the CDR3, is ETGVTQSPTHLIKTRGQQVTLRCSSQSGHNTVSWYQQALGQGPQFIFQYYREEENGRGNFPPRFSGLQFPNYSSELNVNALELDDSALYLCASSIAGRASTDTQYFGPGTRLTVL.

The chain recombines TRBV20-1 with TRBJ1-3; the match to TRBD1 covers 9 bases. The CDR3 is 15 residues long. Germline assignment: CDR1 DFQATT and CDR2 SNEGSKA (reference sequence). V shed 6 bases and J 0 bases; nucleotides not matched to a gene: 6. In DNA, the CDR3 is TGCAGTGCCGTCCCGGACAGGGGCTCTGGAAACACCATATATTTT. Translating gives CSAVPDRGSGNTIYF.

The rearrangement joins TRBV2 to TRBJ2-1; 13 bases are a match to TRBD2. Germline V gene lookup returns CDR1 SNHLY and CDR2 FYNNEI. The CDR3 sequence is 15 residues long. V dropped 7 bases and J dropped 9; count of bases not matched to a gene: 9. CDR3 sequence (DNA): TGTGCCAGCAAGGGGGGACTAGCGGGGTCCGGTGAGCAGTTCTTC. It encodes CASKGGLAGSGEQFF.

Sample share makes this clonotype medium-sized (0.01 to 0.1%). The V gene is TRBV7-9, the J gene TRBJ2-5, with 7 bases identical to TRBD2. The CDR3 extends over 12 amino acids. Germline V gene sequence: CDR1 SEHNR, CDR2 FQNEAQ (reference sequence). J lost 5 bases, V lost 5 bases, and 2 bases had no gene match. The CDR3 is CASSPAGETQYF. The CDR3 DNA follows: TGTGCCAGCAGCCCAGCGGGGGAGACCCAGTACTTC.

The gene calls are TRBV2 and TRBJ1-2; 7 bases line up with TRBD1. This CDR3 spans 14 amino acids. The germline V gene has CDR1 SNHLY and CDR2 FYNNEI. The ends lost 6 bases at V and 7 bases at J; junction bases unmatched: 11. CDR3 DNA: TGTGCCAGCAGGCGGGGAGGGGGCTTTGGTGGCTACACCTTC. Protein sequence: CASRRGGGFGGYTF. The variable domain in full, with the rest retrieved from reference TRBV2 and TRBJ1-2, is EPEVTQTPSHQVTQMGQEVILRCVPISNHLYFYWYRQILGQKVEFLVSFYNNEISEKSEIFDDQFSVERPDGSNFTLKIRSTKLEDSAMYFCASRRGGGFGGYTFGSGTRLTVV.

The sample holds a few counts of this clonotype. The chain employs TRBV20-1 and TRBJ1-2; 7 bases line up with TRBD1. With 1 base clipped from V and 8 bases from J, the junction kept 1 base outside the gene matches. This CDR3 contains 11 residues. Looked up from germline, CDR1 is DFQATT and CDR2 is SNEGSKA (reference sequence). Here the CDR3 DNA reads TGCAGTGCTAGAGGAGGGGGCGGCTACACCTTC. Protein sequence: CSARGGGGYTF.

V and J are TRBV27 and TRBJ2-7; 12 positions match TRBD2. Germline trimming cut 5 bases from V and 6 bases from J; bases unmatched to any gene: 5. CDR1 is MNHEY, CDR2 SMNVEV, per germline (reference sequence). The CDR3 runs 14 residues. CDR3 sequence: CASSPRLAGVEQYF. The CDR3, as DNA: TGTGCCAGCAGTCCCCGACTAGCGGGAGTCGAGCAGTACTTC.

This sequence joins TRBV6-2 or TRBV6-3 and TRBJ1-1, with unresolved D. The germline CDR1 and CDR2 sequences are MNHEY and SVGEGT. V was clipped by 5 bases and J by 3 bases, with 13 bases between them. This CDR3 has 14 amino acids. The CDR3 DNA is TGTGCCAGCAGTCCGTCAGGAAGGGACACTGAAGCTTTCTTT. The encoded protein is CASSPSGRDTEAFF.

A few counts support this clonotype. V gene TRBV10-3 combines with J gene TRBJ2-7; 7 nucleotides line up with TRBD2. Germline CDR1 ENHRY, CDR2 SYGVKD. CDR3 length equals 17 residues. V lost 0 bases and J lost 0; bases outside the gene matches: 8. The CDR3: CAISESKAGSHSYEQYF. In nucleotides, the CDR3 is TGTGCCATCAGTGAGTCGAAAGCGGGGTCCCACTCCTACGAGCAGTACTTC.